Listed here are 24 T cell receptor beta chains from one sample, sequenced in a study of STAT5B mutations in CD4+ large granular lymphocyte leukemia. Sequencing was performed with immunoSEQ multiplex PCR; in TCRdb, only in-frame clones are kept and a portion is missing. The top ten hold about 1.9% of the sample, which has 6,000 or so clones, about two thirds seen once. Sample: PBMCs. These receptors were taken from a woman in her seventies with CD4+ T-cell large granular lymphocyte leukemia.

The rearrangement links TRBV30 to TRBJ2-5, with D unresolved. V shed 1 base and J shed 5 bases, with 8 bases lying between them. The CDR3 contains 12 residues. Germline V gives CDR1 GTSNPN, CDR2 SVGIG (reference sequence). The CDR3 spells CAWSGIAETQYF. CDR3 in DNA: TGTGCCTGGAGTGGGATTGCGGAGACCCAGTACTTC.

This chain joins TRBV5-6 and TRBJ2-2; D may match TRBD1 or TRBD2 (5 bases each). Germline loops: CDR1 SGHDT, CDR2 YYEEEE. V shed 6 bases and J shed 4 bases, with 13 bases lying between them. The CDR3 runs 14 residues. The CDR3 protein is CASTIPGTTGELFF. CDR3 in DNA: TGTGCCAGCACCATCCCGGGGACCACCGGGGAGCTGTTTTTT. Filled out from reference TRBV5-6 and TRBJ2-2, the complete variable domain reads DAGVTQSPTHLIKTRGQQVTLRCSPKSGHDTVSWYQQALGQGPQFIFQYYEEEERQRGNFPDRFSGHQFPNYSSELNVNALLLGDSALYLCASTIPGTTGELFFGEGSRLTVL.

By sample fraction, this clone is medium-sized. In nucleotides, the CDR3 is TGTGCCAGCAATCCGGGTTTCAACAATGAGCAGTTCTTC. This sequence encodes CASNPGFNNEQFF. V is TRBV2 and J is TRBJ2-1; D gene uncertain. CDR1 is SNHLY, CDR2 FYNNEI, per germline. This CDR3 contains 13 residues. V lost 7 bases and J lost 5, with 12 bases in between.

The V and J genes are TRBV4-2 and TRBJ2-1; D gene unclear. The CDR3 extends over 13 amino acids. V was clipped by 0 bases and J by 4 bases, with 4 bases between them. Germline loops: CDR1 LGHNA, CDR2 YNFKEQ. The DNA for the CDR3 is TGTGCCAGCAGCCAAGAACTTTACAATGAGCAGTTCTTC. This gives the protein CASSQELYNEQFF.

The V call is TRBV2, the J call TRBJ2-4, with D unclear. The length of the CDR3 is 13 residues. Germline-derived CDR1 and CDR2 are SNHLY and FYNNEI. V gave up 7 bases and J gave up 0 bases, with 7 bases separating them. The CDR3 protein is CASMGLAKNIQYF. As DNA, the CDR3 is TGTGCCAGCATGGGGTTAGCCAAAAACATTCAGTACTTC.

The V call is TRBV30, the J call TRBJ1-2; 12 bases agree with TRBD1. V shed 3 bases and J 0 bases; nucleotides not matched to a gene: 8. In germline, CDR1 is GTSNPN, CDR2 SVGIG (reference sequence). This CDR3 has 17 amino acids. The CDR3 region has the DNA TGTGCCTGGAGGGGGGGACAGGGGGCTCGAGCTAACTATGGCTACACCTTC. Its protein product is CAWRGGQGARANYGYTF.

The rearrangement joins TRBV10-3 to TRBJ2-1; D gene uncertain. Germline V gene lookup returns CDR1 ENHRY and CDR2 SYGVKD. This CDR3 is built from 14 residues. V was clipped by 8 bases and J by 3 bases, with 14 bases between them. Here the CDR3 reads CAIRYSEVYNEQFF. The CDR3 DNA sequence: TGTGCCATCCGATACTCAGAGGTCTACAATGAGCAGTTCTTC.

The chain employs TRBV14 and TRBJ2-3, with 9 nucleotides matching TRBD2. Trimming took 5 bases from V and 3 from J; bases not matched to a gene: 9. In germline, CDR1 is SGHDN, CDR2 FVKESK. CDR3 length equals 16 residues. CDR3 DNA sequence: TGTGCCAGCAGCGGGACTCTAGCGGGGTGGACAGATACGCAGTATTTT. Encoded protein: CASSGTLAGWTDTQYF.

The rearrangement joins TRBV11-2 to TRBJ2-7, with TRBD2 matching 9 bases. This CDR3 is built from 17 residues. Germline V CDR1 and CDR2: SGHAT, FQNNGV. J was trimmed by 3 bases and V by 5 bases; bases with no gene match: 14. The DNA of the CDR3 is TGTGCCAGCAGCCCTCTCCTTGGACTAGCGAGGGACTACGAGCAGTACTTC. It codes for CASSPLLGLARDYEQYF. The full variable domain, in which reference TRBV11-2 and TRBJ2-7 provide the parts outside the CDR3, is EAGVAQSPRYKIIEKRQSVAFWCNPISGHATLYWYQQILGQGPKLLIQFQNNGVVDDSQLPKDRFSAERLKGVDSTLKIQPAKLEDSAVYLCASSPLLGLARDYEQYFGPGTRLTVT.

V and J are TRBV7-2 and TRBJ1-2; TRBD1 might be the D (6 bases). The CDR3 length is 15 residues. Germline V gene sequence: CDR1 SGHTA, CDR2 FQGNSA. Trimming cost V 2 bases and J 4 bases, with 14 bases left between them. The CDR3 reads CASSLSTGIGYGYTF. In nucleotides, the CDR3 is TGTGCCAGCAGCTTAAGCACAGGGATAGGCTATGGCTACACCTTC.

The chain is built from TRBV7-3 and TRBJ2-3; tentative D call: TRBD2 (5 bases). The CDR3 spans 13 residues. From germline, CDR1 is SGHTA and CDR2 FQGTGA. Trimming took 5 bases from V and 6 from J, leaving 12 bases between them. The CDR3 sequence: CASSAPGVDTQYF. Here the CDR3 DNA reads TGTGCCAGCAGCGCACCCGGGGTGGATACGCAGTATTTT.

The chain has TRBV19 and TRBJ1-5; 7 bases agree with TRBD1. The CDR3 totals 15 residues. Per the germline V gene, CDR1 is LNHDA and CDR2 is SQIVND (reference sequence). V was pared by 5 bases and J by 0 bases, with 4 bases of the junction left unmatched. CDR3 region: CASSPGTVSNQPQHF. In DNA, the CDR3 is TGTGCCAGTAGTCCCGGGACAGTTAGCAATCAGCCCCAGCATTTT.

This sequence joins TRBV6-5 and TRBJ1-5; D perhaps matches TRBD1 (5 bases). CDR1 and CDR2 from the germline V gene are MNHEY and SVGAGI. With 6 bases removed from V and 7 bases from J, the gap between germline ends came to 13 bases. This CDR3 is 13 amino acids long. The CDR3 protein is CASSRGPRQPQHF. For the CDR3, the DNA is TGTGCCAGCAGCCGGGGACCAAGACAGCCCCAGCATTTT.

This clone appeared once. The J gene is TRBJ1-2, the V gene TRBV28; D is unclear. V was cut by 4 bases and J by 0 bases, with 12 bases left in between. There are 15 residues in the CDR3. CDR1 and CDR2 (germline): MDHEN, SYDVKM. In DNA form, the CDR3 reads TGTGCCAGCAGTTCCCCCCGTGGGGCTAACTATGGCTACACCTTC. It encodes CASSSPRGANYGYTF.

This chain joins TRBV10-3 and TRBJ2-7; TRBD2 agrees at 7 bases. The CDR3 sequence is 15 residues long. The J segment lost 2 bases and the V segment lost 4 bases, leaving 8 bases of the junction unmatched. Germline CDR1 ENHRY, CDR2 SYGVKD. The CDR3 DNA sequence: TGTGCCATCAGTGGGGGGGAGGGCCAAGCCTACGAGCAGTACTTC. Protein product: CAISGGEGQAYEQYF.

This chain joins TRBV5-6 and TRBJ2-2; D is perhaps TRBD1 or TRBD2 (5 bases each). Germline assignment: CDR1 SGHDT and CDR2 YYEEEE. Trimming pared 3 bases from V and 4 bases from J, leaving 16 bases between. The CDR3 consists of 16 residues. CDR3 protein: CASSYKPGRFTGELFF. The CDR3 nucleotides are TGTGCCAGCAGCTACAAACCGGGACGGTTCACCGGGGAGCTGTTTTTT.

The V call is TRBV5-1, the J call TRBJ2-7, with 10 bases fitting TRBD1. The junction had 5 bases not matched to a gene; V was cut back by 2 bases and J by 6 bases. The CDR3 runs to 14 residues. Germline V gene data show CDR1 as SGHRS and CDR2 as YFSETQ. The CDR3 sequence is CASSFSGTGAEQYF. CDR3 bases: TGCGCCAGCAGCTTCTCCGGGACAGGGGCCGAGCAGTACTTC.

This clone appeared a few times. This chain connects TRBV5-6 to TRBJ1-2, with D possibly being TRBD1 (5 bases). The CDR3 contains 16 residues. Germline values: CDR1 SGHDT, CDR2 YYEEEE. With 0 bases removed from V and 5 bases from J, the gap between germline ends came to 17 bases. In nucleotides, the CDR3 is TGTGCCAGCAGCTTGGATTATCAGGGACCTCGGTATGGCTACACCTTC. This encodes CASSLDYQGPRYGYTF.

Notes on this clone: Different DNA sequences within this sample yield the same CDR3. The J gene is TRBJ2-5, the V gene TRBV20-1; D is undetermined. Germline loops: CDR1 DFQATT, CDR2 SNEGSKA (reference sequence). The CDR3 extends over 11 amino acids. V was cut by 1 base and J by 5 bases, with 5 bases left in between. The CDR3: CSARVAETQYF. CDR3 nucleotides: TGCAGTGCTAGAGTGGCGGAGACCCAGTACTTC.

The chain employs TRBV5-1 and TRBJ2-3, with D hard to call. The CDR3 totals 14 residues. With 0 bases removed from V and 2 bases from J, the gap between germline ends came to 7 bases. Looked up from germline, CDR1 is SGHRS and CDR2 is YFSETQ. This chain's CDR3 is CASSLDLVTDTQYF. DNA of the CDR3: TGCGCCAGCAGCTTGGACCTGGTCACAGATACGCAGTATTTT.

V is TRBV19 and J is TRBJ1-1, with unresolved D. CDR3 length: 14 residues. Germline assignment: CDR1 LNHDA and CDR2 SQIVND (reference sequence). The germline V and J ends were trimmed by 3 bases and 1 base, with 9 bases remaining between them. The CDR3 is CASSIGRTNTEAFF. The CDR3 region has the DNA TGTGCCAGTAGTATTGGCAGGACGAACACTGAAGCTTTCTTT.

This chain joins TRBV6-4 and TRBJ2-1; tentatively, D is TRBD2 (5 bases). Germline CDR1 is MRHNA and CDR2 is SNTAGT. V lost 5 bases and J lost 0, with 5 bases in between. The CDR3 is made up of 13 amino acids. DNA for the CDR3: TGTGCCAGCAGTACTAGCTCCTACAATGAGCAGTTCTTC. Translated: CASSTSSYNEQFF.

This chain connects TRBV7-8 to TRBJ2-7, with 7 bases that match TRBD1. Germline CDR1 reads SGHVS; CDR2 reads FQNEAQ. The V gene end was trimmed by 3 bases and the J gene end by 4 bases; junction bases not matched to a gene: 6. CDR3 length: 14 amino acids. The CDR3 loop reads CASSLGQRVYEQYF. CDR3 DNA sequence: TGTGCCAGCAGCTTGGGACAGAGAGTTTACGAGCAGTACTTC.

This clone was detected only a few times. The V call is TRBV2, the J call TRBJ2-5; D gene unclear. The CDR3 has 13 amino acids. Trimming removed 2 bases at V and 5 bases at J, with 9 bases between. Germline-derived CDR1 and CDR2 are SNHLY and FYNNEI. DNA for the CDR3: TGTGCCAGCAGTGAATTAGAACTCGAGACCCAGTACTTC. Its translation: CASSELELETQYF.